Listed below are T cell receptor beta chains from one sample, sequenced in a study of post-analysis software for immune sequencing data. From the PCR reads, TCRdb called clonotypes with MiXCR, one entry per CDR3 protein. Here the sample spans hundreds of thousands of distinct CDR3 sequences, roughly 30% being singletons. The sample comprised blood. These receptors originate from a girl between 5 and 17 years old with multiple sclerosis. CDR3s include the opening cysteine and the closing phenylalanine or tryptophan. The D gene is left open where the match is weak. Size values are once, few and many counts, or a class for expanded clones, and some rows have none.

J | V | size | D | CDR3 | DNA
TRBJ2-3 | TRBV20-1 | few | TRBD2 | CSARVQLAADTQYF | TGCAGTGCTAGAGTCCAGCTAGCGGCAGATACGCAGTATTTT
TRBJ2-7 | TRBV20-1 | NA | NA | CSAVTGQPPYEQYF | TGCAGTGCCGTAACAGGTCAACCTCCCTACGAGCAGTACTTC
TRBJ1-5 | TRBV6-1 | few | NA | CASRNRQGEPQHF | TGTGCCAGCAGGAACAGGCAAGGGGAACCCCAGCATTTT
TRBJ1-2 | TRBV12-3/TRBV12-4 | NA | NA | CASSFRKVGYGYTF | TGTGCCAGCAGTTTCAGGAAAGTTGGCTATGGCTACACCTTC
TRBJ2-7 | TRBV5-1 | few | TRBD2 | CASSWTSESYEQYF | TGCGCCAGCAGCTGGACTAGCGAGTCCTACGAGCAGTACTTC
TRBJ2-7 | TRBV12-3/TRBV12-4 | many | NA | CASTRDGSYEQYF | TGTGCCAGCACCAGGGACGGCTCCTACGAGCAGTACTTC
TRBJ1-4 | TRBV5-1 | NA | NA | CASSFGDEKLFF | TGCGCCAGCAGCTTCGGGGATGAAAAACTGTTTTTT
TRBJ2-1 | TRBV7-7 | few | NA | CASSPVGGGEEFF | TGTGCTAGCAGCCCCGTAGGGGGTGGGGAGGAGTTCTTC
TRBJ2-1 | TRBV27 | NA | TRBD2 | CASGPIAGGPYNEQFF | TGTGCCAGCGGTCCAATAGCGGGGGGGCCGTACAATGAGCAGTTCTTC
TRBJ2-7 | TRBV5-1 | NA | NA | CASSWGPLPPEQYF | TGCGCCAGCAGCTGGGGCCCTCTCCCTCCCGAGCAGTACTTC
TRBJ1-5 | TRBV7-2 | NA | NA | CASSSTRQPQHF | TGTGCCAGCAGCTCGACCCGTCAGCCCCAGCATTTT
TRBJ1-5 | TRBV3-1 | few | NA | CASSQDMAGNQPQHF | TGTGCCAGCAGCCAAGATATGGCCGGGAATCAGCCCCAGCATTTT
TRBJ1-2 | TRBV15 | few | NA | CATSRQKVPANYGYTF | TGTGCCACCAGCAGACAGAAGGTTCCCGCTAACTATGGCTACACCTTC
TRBJ1-5 | TRBV3-1 | NA | NA | CASSQAGVNQPQHF | TGTGCCAGCAGCCAGGCAGGGGTCAATCAGCCCCAGCATTTT
TRBJ2-1 | TRBV6-5 | NA | TRBD2 | CASSHSGGSHNEQFF | TGTGCCAGCAGCCATAGCGGGGGTTCCCACAATGAGCAGTTCTTC
TRBJ2-1 | TRBV12-3/TRBV12-4 | NA | TRBD2 | CASSFRLAPEFF | TGTGCCAGCAGTTTCAGACTAGCGCCCGAGTTCTTC
TRBJ1-4 | TRBV19 | few | NA | CASSIMGTNEKLFF | TGTGCCAGTAGTATAATGGGGACTAATGAAAAACTGTTTTTT
TRBJ2-5 | TRBV6-5 | few | NA | CASSPGTPTQYF | TGTGCCAGCAGTCCCGGTACCCCGACCCAGTACTTC
TRBJ1-2 | TRBV28 | NA | TRBD1 | CASTSAGGGHYGYTF | TGTGCCAGCACTAGTGCAGGGGGCGGCCACTATGGCTACACCTTC
TRBJ2-5 | TRBV20-1 | few | NA | CSAKQSHLQETQYF | TGCAGTGCTAAACAGTCACACCTCCAAGAGACCCAGTACTTC
TRBJ1-4 | TRBV28 | few | TRBD1 | CASTGRGGTGHEKLFF | TGTGCCAGCACCGGTCGAGGAGGGACAGGGCATGAAAAACTGTTTTTT
TRBJ2-1 | TRBV7-9 | few | NA | CASSLTRPGRNYNEQFF | TGTGCCAGCAGCCTCACCAGGCCGGGACGGAACTACAATGAGCAGTTCTTC
TRBJ2-7 | TRBV3-1 | NA | TRBD2 | CASSQLRLAGGTYEQYF | TGTGCCAGCAGCCAACTCCGACTAGCGGGGGGAACTTACGAGCAGTACTTC
TRBJ2-7 | TRBV29-1 | many | TRBD1 | CSVDPLGQGYEQYF | TGCAGCGTTGATCCCCTTGGACAGGGCTACGAGCAGTACTTC
TRBJ2-5 | TRBV5-1 | NA | NA | CASSLGVGGVQETQYF | TGCGCCAGCAGCTTGGGGGTTGGGGGAGTCCAAGAGACCCAGTACTTC
TRBJ2-3 | TRBV7-3 | NA | NA | CASSPGDPTDTQYF | TGTGCCAGCAGCCCAGGGGACCCCACAGATACGCAGTATTTT
TRBJ2-7 | TRBV2 | many | NA | CASSVTGYEQYF | TGTGCCAGCAGTGTAACGGGCTACGAGCAGTACTTC
TRBJ2-1 | TRBV20-1 | NA | NA | CSAREQGRVLNEQFF | TGCAGTGCTAGAGAGCAGGGACGGGTGTTGAATGAGCAGTTCTTC
TRBJ2-5 | TRBV6-1 | few | TRBD2 | CASSGLVGGQETQYF | TGTGCCAGCAGTGGCCTGGTGGGGGGGCAAGAGACCCAGTACTTC
TRBJ2-5 | TRBV5-1 | NA | NA | CASSSGRPYQETQYF | TGCGCCAGCTCCTCGGGGAGGCCTTATCAAGAGACCCAGTACTTC
TRBJ2-4 | TRBV7-9 | NA | NA | CASSFGGVAKNIQYF | TGTGCCAGCAGCTTTGGTGGGGTAGCCAAAAACATTCAGTACTTC